These T cell receptor beta chains were read from a single sample in a study of T cells after yellow fever vaccination. MiXCR was run by TCRdb on the 5' RACE reads, yielding one entry per CDR3 protein. The sample holds a few hundred thousand distinct CDR3 sequences, approximately 16% seen once. The sample in question was PBMCs, obtained less than 6 days after the first yellow fever vaccination. The receptors shown here come from a man between 18 and 29 years old who received the YFV17D yellow fever vaccine. The CDR3 runs from the conserved cysteine through the conserved F or W. Fields, in order: J gene, clone size, CDR3 length, D gene, V gene, CDR3 protein, CDR3 DNA. A D gene is named only where the DNA matches it firmly. Size tells how often a clone was seen (once, few, many) or the class of an expanded clone, and some rows leave it out.

J: TRBJ2-7
size: few
length: 15
D: TRBD2
V: TRBV4-3
CDR3: CASSQDRRGGYEQYF
DNA: TGCGCCAGCAGCCAAGATCGGCGGGGGGGCTACGAGCAGTACTTC

J: TRBJ2-1
size: .
length: 15
D: .
V: TRBV9
CDR3: CASSAEGGNYNEQFF
DNA: TGTGCCAGCAGCGCCGAGGGGGGGAACTACAATGAGCAGTTCTTC

J: TRBJ2-2
size: .
length: 14
D: .
V: TRBV28
CDR3: CASSLRRYTGELFF
DNA: TGTGCCAGCAGTTTGAGGCGGTACACCGGGGAGCTGTTTTTT

J: TRBJ1-1
size: few
length: 13
D: .
V: TRBV10-3
CDR3: CATRRGMNTEAFF
DNA: TGTGCCACCCGGAGAGGAATGAACACTGAAGCTTTCTTT

J: TRBJ1-4
size: .
length: 14
D: .
V: TRBV14
CDR3: CASSQEARSQVLFF
DNA: TGTGCCAGCAGCCAAGAGGCAAGATCTCAAGTTCTGTTTTTT

J: TRBJ1-1
size: few
length: 16
D: .
V: TRBV5-1
CDR3: CASIPAGARSRTEAFF
DNA: TGCGCCAGCATCCCGGCGGGGGCGCGGTCCCGAACTGAAGCTTTCTTT

J: TRBJ2-3
size: few
length: 13
D: .
V: TRBV12-3/TRBV12-4
CDR3: CASSPTGSDTQYF
DNA: TGTGCCAGCAGCCCTACAGGGTCAGATACGCAGTATTTT

J: TRBJ2-2
size: .
length: 15
D: .
V: TRBV5-1
CDR3: CASSLAVVGTGELFF
DNA: TGCGCCAGCAGCTTGGCCGTTGTGGGAACCGGGGAGCTGTTTTTT

J: TRBJ1-4
size: many
length: 12
D: TRBD1
V: TRBV12-3/TRBV12-4
CDR3: CASSQGGEKLFF
DNA: TGTGCCAGCAGTCAGGGGGGTGAAAAACTGTTTTTT

J: TRBJ2-1
size: few
length: 14
D: TRBD2
V: TRBV20-1
CDR3: CSARVPSGSNEQFF
DNA: TGCAGTGCTAGGGTTCCTAGCGGGAGCAATGAGCAGTTCTTC

J: TRBJ2-1
size: .
length: 11
D: .
V: TRBV7-2
CDR3: CASIRGHEQFF
DNA: TGTGCCAGCATCAGGGGTCATGAGCAGTTCTTC

J: TRBJ1-1
size: few
length: 13
D: .
V: TRBV19
CDR3: CASNPLGNTEAFF
DNA: TGTGCCAGTAACCCATTGGGGAACACTGAAGCTTTCTTT

J: TRBJ2-1
size: few
length: 13
D: .
V: TRBV12-3/TRBV12-4
CDR3: CATRGGSYNEQFF
DNA: TGTGCCACCAGGGGGGGCTCCTACAATGAGCAGTTCTTC

J: TRBJ2-7
size: .
length: 12
D: TRBD1
V: TRBV29-1
CDR3: CSVGQGTYEQYF
DNA: TGCAGCGTCGGACAGGGGACCTACGAGCAGTACTTC

J: TRBJ2-1
size: many
length: 15
D: TRBD1
V: TRBV5-1
CDR3: CASSLTGGAYNEQFF
DNA: TGCGCCAGCAGCCTGACAGGGGGCGCTTACAATGAGCAGTTCTTC

J: TRBJ1-2
size: .
length: 14
D: TRBD1
V: TRBV6-5
CDR3: CASSYSGTAYGYTF
DNA: TGTGCCAGCAGTTACTCAGGGACAGCCTATGGCTACACCTTC

J: TRBJ2-3
size: few
length: 16
D: .
V: TRBV9
CDR3: CASSVGVATSTDTQYF
DNA: TGTGCCAGCAGCGTAGGGGTAGCGACCAGCACAGATACGCAGTATTTT

J: TRBJ2-3
size: .
length: 12
D: .
V: TRBV20-1
CDR3: CSAPASTDTQYF
DNA: TGCAGTGCTCCTGCTAGCACAGATACGCAGTATTTT

J: TRBJ2-2
size: few
length: 15
D: TRBD1
V: TRBV9
CDR3: CASSVGDRPTGELFF
DNA: TGTGCCAGCAGCGTCGGGGACAGGCCCACCGGGGAGCTGTTTTTT

J: TRBJ2-2
size: .
length: 17
D: .
V: TRBV5-4
CDR3: CASSLVTAGSAGGELFF
DNA: TGTGCCAGCAGCTTGGTTACGGCAGGGAGCGCAGGAGGGGAGCTGTTTTTT

J: TRBJ2-2
size: .
length: 14
D: TRBD1
V: TRBV11-2
CDR3: CASSIYRGSGELFF
DNA: TGTGCCAGCAGCATTTACAGGGGGTCGGGGGAGCTGTTTTTT

J: TRBJ2-4
size: .
length: 13
D: .
V: TRBV12-3/TRBV12-4
CDR3: CASSLYREDIQYF
DNA: TGTGCCAGCAGTTTATACAGGGAGGACATTCAGTACTTC

J: TRBJ2-7
size: .
length: 16
D: TRBD2
V: TRBV4-3
CDR3: CASSQRTSGGGYEQYF
DNA: TGCGCCAGCAGCCAACGGACTAGCGGGGGTGGATACGAGCAGTACTTC

J: TRBJ1-5
size: .
length: 17
D: TRBD1
V: TRBV27
CDR3: CASRQGQGGYSNQPQHF
DNA: TGTGCCAGCAGACAGGGACAGGGCGGATATAGCAATCAGCCCCAGCATTTT

J: TRBJ1-6
size: .
length: 14
D: TRBD1
V: TRBV7-2
CDR3: CASSTGGQNSPLHF
DNA: TGTGCCAGCAGTACAGGGGGGCAAAATTCACCCCTCCACTTT

J: TRBJ2-3
size: few
length: 13
D: TRBD1
V: TRBV9
CDR3: CASSGQGSDTQYF
DNA: TGTGCCAGCAGCGGACAGGGGTCAGATACGCAGTATTTT

J: TRBJ2-5
size: .
length: 15
D: TRBD2
V: TRBV12-3/TRBV12-4
CDR3: CASKRRGGLQETQYF
DNA: TGTGCCAGCAAGCGGCGGGGGGGGCTACAAGAGACCCAGTACTTC

J: TRBJ2-2
size: few
length: 16
D: .
V: TRBV6-5
CDR3: CASSYSGRGDTGELFF
DNA: TGTGCCAGCAGTTACTCTGGAAGGGGAGACACCGGGGAGCTGTTTTTT

J: TRBJ1-6
size: .
length: 15
D: .
V: TRBV27
CDR3: CASRTGRNVDSPLHF
DNA: TGTGCCAGCAGAACAGGGAGGAATGTTGACTCACCCCTCCACTTT

J: TRBJ1-4
size: few
length: 14
D: .
V: TRBV7-9
CDR3: CASAGVGIAEKLFF
DNA: TGTGCCTCAGCAGGGGTCGGGATTGCTGAAAAACTGTTTTTT

J: TRBJ1-5
size: few
length: 14
D: .
V: TRBV20-1
CDR3: CSAYPGAGNQPQHF
DNA: TGCAGTGCCTACCCAGGGGCCGGCAATCAGCCCCAGCATTTT

J: TRBJ2-1
size: few
length: 13
D: .
V: TRBV20-1
CDR3: CSATGNRPGEQFF
DNA: TGCAGTGCTACAGGGAATCGGCCCGGTGAGCAGTTCTTC

J: TRBJ1-1
size: .
length: 13
D: .
V: TRBV5-1
CDR3: CASSHGSATEAFF
DNA: TGCGCCAGCAGTCACGGGTCAGCGACTGAAGCTTTCTTT